These 10 T cell receptor beta chains came from one sample sequenced in a study of cytomegalovirus exposure and HLA in healthy donors. Primers included in the PCR were 60 Vbeta and 13 Jbeta primers. Sequencing was performed with immunoSEQ multiplex PCR; in TCRdb, only in-frame clones are kept and a portion is missing. The sample yields roughly 100,000 clones, 65% to 90% seen once. The sample comprised PBMCs. The receptors were gathered from a man younger than 40 in good health and CMV-seropositive.

This sequence joins TRBV4-1 and TRBJ2-5; TRBD1 aligns across 12 bases. Per germline, CDR1 MGHRA and CDR2 YSYEKL. Germline trimming cut 1 base from V and 2 bases from J; bases unmatched to any gene: 5. This CDR3 has 17 residues. CDR3 coding DNA: TGCGCCAGCAGCCAAGTGGGACAGGGGGCCCGTCAAGAGACCCAGTACTTC. It is translated as CASSQVGQGARQETQYF.

V is TRBV5-1 and J is TRBJ1-6; TRBD1 might be the D (6 bases). Deletions cut 0 bases from V and 7 bases from J, with 8 bases between. The CDR3 is 14 residues long. Germline CDR1 reads SGHRS; CDR2 reads YFSETQ. DNA of the CDR3: TGCGCCAGCAGCTTGGGGGACAAAAATTCACCCCTCCACTTT. Its translation is CASSLGDKNSPLHF.

This chain uses TRBV10-2 with TRBJ1-5; 8 nucleotides agree with TRBD1. V lost 8 bases and J lost 4; bases outside the gene matches: 4. The length of the CDR3 is 13 residues. CDR1 is WSHSY, CDR2 SAAADI, per germline. The DNA for the CDR3 is TGCGCCAGCGGACAGGGAAGAAATCAGCCCCAGCATTTT. Protein: CASGQGRNQPQHF.

The rearrangement uses TRBV6-1 and TRBJ1-3; 8 bases fit TRBD1. Trimming at V came to 5 bases and at J to 2 bases, leaving 5 bases not matched to a gene. Germline V CDR1 and CDR2: MNHNS, SASEGT. There are 15 residues in the CDR3. Here the CDR3 DNA reads TGTGCCAGCAGTCGAGACAGGGGCCCTGGAAACACCATATATTTT. Protein: CASSRDRGPGNTIYF.

The V gene is TRBV6-1, the J gene TRBJ1-2; D may be TRBD1 (5 bases). The ends were cut back, 5 bases at V and 8 bases at J, with 18 bases in the middle. The germline V gene encodes CDR1 MNHNS and CDR2 SASEGT. The CDR3 consists of 14 residues. Here the CDR3 DNA reads TGTGCCAGCAGTCCCCAGGGCAGATCGGGCGGCTACACCTTC. It codes for CASSPQGRSGGYTF.

This chain uses TRBV7-2 with TRBJ2-5; TRBD1 matches 8 bases. Germline loops: CDR1 SGHTA, CDR2 FQGNSA. CDR3 length: 16 amino acids. The V gene end was trimmed by 3 bases and the J gene end by 3 bases; junction bases not matched to a gene: 9. CDR3 bases: TGTGCCAGCAGCTTCGTGTCGGGGACAGGAGAAGAGACCCAGTACTTC. Its translation is CASSFVSGTGEETQYF.

This chain uses TRBV9 with TRBJ2-7; 7 nucleotides align to TRBD2. The germline V gene has CDR1 SGDLS and CDR2 YYNGEE. CDR3 length: 18 residues. Losses at the gene ends were 0 bases for V and 0 bases for J; bases not matched to a gene: 12. CDR3 residues: CASSVGMSGLTSSYEQYF. CDR3 nucleotides: TGTGCCAGCAGCGTAGGGATGTCGGGACTAACTAGCTCCTACGAGCAGTACTTC.

This chain joins TRBV23-1 and TRBJ2-7, with D possibly TRBD1 on 5 matching bases. TRBV23-1 is recorded as an ORF, its role being uncertain. There are 14 residues in the CDR3. Trimming pared 3 bases from V and 5 bases from J, leaving 14 bases between. The CDR3, as DNA: TGCGCCAGCAGTCAGTTCAGGGAACAAGACGAGCAGTACTTC. This sequence encodes CASSQFREQDEQYF.

The chain uses TRBV29-1 and TRBJ2-7; TRBD1 aligns across 9 bases. The CDR3 is 16 residues long. Germline V gene sequence: CDR1 SQVTM, CDR2 ANQGSEA. V trimming: 7 bases; J trimming: 2 bases; junction bases outside the gene matches: 15. The CDR3 region has the DNA TGCAGCGGGAACAGGGGGCCCTATTCTTACCCCTACGAGCAGTACTTC. This sequence encodes CSGNRGPYSYPYEQYF.

This clone was detected once. CDR3 nucleotide sequence: TGTGCCAGCAGCGTAGCCCGGACAGGCCCCTATGGCTACACCTTC. It codes for CASSVARTGPYGYTF. The chain links TRBV9 to TRBJ1-2, with TRBD1 matching over 7 bases. V shed 0 bases, J shed 4 bases, and the junction held 6 bases outside the gene matches. The CDR3 covers 15 residues. The V gene's germline CDR1 is SGDLS and CDR2 YYNGEE.